Presented here are 28 T cell receptor beta chains from one specimen sequenced in a study of blood T cell repertoires in COVID-19. Assay used: immunoSEQ multiplex PCR; TCRdb lists only in-frame clones, some missing. There are approximately 270,000 clones in the sample; 70% to 90% occur only once, and roughly 3.1% lies in the top ten. Sequenced sample: peripheral blood. All receptors come from a man aged 18 to 35 with active or convalescent COVID-19.

CDR3 coding DNA: TGTGCCAGCAGCTCTACGGGGACTGATGTAGAGACCCAGTACTTC. Protein: CASSSTGTDVETQYF. This chain joins TRBV5-4 and TRBJ2-5, with a possible D match to TRBD2 (6 bases). Trimming pared 3 bases from V and 4 bases from J, leaving 16 bases between. The V gene's germline CDR1 is SGHNT and CDR2 YYREEE (reference sequence). The CDR3 length is 15 residues.

This clone was seen a few times. The CDR3 DNA reads TGTGCCAGCAGTCTAGGGATTTGGTCAGGGAACACAGATACGCAGTATTTT. Residues: CASSLGIWSGNTDTQYF. The V gene is TRBV28, the J gene TRBJ2-3, with D maybe TRBD1 (5 bases). V gave up 5 bases and J gave up 2 bases, with 20 bases separating them. From germline, CDR1 is MDHEN and CDR2 SYDVKM. The CDR3 is 17 amino acids.

The genes are TRBV11-2 and TRBJ1-6, with D perhaps matching TRBD1 (5 bases). CDR3 length equals 14 residues. Germline CDR1 SGHAT, CDR2 FQNNGV. The V end lost 5 bases, the J end lost 13 bases, and 18 bases lay between the germline ends. The CDR3 loop is CASSLTDIRSPLHF. In DNA form, the CDR3 reads TGTGCCAGCAGCCTGACAGATATTAGATCGCCCCTCCACTTT.

A single count supports this clone. The chain carries TRBV7-2 and TRBJ1-4; D is unclear. CDR3 length equals 15 residues. The V and J ends lost 5 bases and 8 bases respectively, with 18 bases between them. The germline V gene has CDR1 SGHTA and CDR2 FQGNSA. This chain's CDR3 is CASSPRTAGGEKLFF. The CDR3 DNA is TGTGCCAGCAGCCCTCGGACCGCAGGAGGAGAAAAACTGTTTTTT.

The chain uses TRBV19 and TRBJ2-3, with TRBD2 identical over 9 bases. V lost 3 bases to trimming and J lost 1 base; unmatched junction nucleotides: 2. Germline values: CDR1 LNHDA, CDR2 SQIVND (reference sequence). CDR3 size: 15 residues. The CDR3 bases are TGTGCCAGTAGTATTGCTAGCGGGGGCACAGATACGCAGTATTTT. This codes for CASSIASGGTDTQYF.

The chain links TRBV5-1 to TRBJ2-1, with 9 bases aligning to TRBD1. The CDR3 contains 14 residues. V lost 4 bases, J lost 8 bases, and 7 bases stayed unmatched. CDR1 is SGHRS and CDR2 is YFSETQ in the germline V gene. The CDR3 spells CASSPGTGYDEQFF. CDR3 sequence (DNA): TGCGCCAGCAGCCCTGGGACAGGGTACGATGAGCAGTTCTTC.

V and J are TRBV2 and TRBJ1-1; D perhaps matches TRBD1 (6 bases). Germline CDR1 reads SNHLY; CDR2 reads FYNNEI. The CDR3 length is 15 residues. The germline V and J ends were trimmed by 2 bases and 5 bases, with 15 bases remaining between them. This CDR3 is CASSELGQINTEAFF. DNA of the CDR3: TGTGCCAGCAGTGAATTAGGACAGATAAATACTGAAGCTTTCTTT.

The V call is TRBV9, the J call TRBJ2-4; D is perhaps TRBD1 (5 bases). Germline V gene data show CDR1 as SGDLS and CDR2 as YYNGEE. V was shortened by 0 bases and J by 6 bases, with 10 bases between the two germline ends. The CDR3 has 14 residues. CDR3 protein: CASSVGWQGNIQYF. The CDR3 coding sequence is TGTGCCAGCAGCGTAGGTTGGCAGGGAAACATTCAGTACTTC.

The chain has TRBV28 and TRBJ2-5; TRBD1 agrees at 7 bases. This CDR3 has 14 amino acids. Germline V lookup: CDR1 MDHEN, CDR2 SYDVKM. V trimming: 6 bases; J trimming: 5 bases; junction bases outside the gene matches: 9. CDR3 loop: CASSHGQARETQYF. The CDR3 DNA follows: TGTGCCAGCAGCCACGGACAGGCGAGGGAGACCCAGTACTTC.

The rearrangement joins TRBV6-5 to TRBJ2-7; possible D gene TRBD2, 5 bases. V lost 6 bases and J 6 bases, leaving 15 bases between the germline ends. This CDR3 region has 13 residues. Germline values: CDR1 MNHEY, CDR2 SVGAGI. The DNA for the CDR3 is TGTGCCAGCAGCCGCGGACTGAGTGGCGAGCAGTACTTC. Its translation is CASSRGLSGEQYF.

V gene TRBV18 combines with J gene TRBJ2-2, with D perhaps TRBD2 (5 bases). The germline V and J ends were trimmed by 2 bases and 6 bases, with 13 bases remaining between them. Germline values: CDR1 KGHSH, CDR2 LQKENI. The CDR3 loop spans 15 amino acids. CDR3 nucleotide sequence: TGTGCCAGCTCACCAACGCGGCTAGCCTCCGGGGAGCTGTTTTTT. It yields the protein CASSPTRLASGELFF.

The rearrangement uses TRBV9 and TRBJ2-1; 12 bases agree with TRBD2. Germline-derived CDR1 and CDR2 are SGDLS and YYNGEE. The trim removed 4 bases at V and 6 bases at J, leaving 20 bases unmatched. The CDR3 has 20 residues. CDR3 DNA sequence: TGTGCCAGCAGCTCACCGGGGCCGACTAGCGGGAGATATCAGGGCAATGAGCAGTTCTTC. Translating it yields CASSSPGPTSGRYQGNEQFF.

The chain couples TRBV6-2 or TRBV6-3 to TRBJ1-5; D perhaps matches TRBD1 (5 bases). The germline V gene has CDR1 MNHEY and CDR2 SVGEGT. The CDR3 covers 14 residues. Trimming took off 2 bases at V and 3 bases at J, with 8 bases between the two ends. CDR3 residues: CASSYSGANQPQHF. DNA of the CDR3: TGTGCCAGCAGTTACAGTGGGGCCAATCAGCCCCAGCATTTT.

This rearrangement joins TRBV28 to TRBJ2-2, with a tentative D call TRBD1 (5 bases). CDR1 is MDHEN and CDR2 is SYDVKM in the germline V gene. The V end was cut by 2 bases, the J end by 6 bases, with 13 bases between. CDR3 length: 15 amino acids. The DNA for the CDR3 is TGTGCCAGCAGTTTAAATGGACATCGCGCCGGGGAGCTGTTTTTT. This encodes CASSLNGHRAGELFF.

This chain connects TRBV12-3 or TRBV12-4 to TRBJ2-1; D uncertain. V lost 4 bases and J lost 15, with 13 bases in between. This CDR3 is built from 11 residues. The CDR3 loop reads CASSSTVTGFF. In DNA, the CDR3 is TGTGCCAGCAGTTCGACCGTGACGGGGTTCTTC.

This chain links TRBV5-1 with TRBJ1-3; 7 positions agree with TRBD1. The CDR3 contains 17 residues. Trimming cost V 3 bases and J 3 bases; bases outside gene matches: 12. Germline CDR1 is SGHRS and CDR2 is YFSETQ. The CDR3 DNA reads TGCGCCAGCAGCTCTACCCTCTTTCCAGGGGGTGGAAACACCATATATTTT. Amino acids: CASSSTLFPGGGNTIYF.

The chain employs TRBV3-1 (or the pseudogene TRBV3-2) and TRBJ1-2, with 9 nucleotides matching TRBD1. This CDR3 comprises 20 residues. From germline, CDR1 is LGHDT and CDR2 YNNKEL (reference sequence). With 0 bases clipped from V and 2 bases from J, the junction kept 16 bases outside the gene matches. CDR3 DNA sequence: TGTGCCAGCAGCCAAGATGCTCTTGAGACAGGGGGAAGGTCGAACTATGGCTACACCTTC. Encoded protein: CASSQDALETGGRSNYGYTF.

The chain joins TRBV25-1 to TRBJ2-5; 9 nucleotides line up with TRBD2. Germline CDR1 and CDR2: MGHDK and SYGVNS. Losses at the gene ends were 4 bases for V and 7 bases for J; bases not matched to a gene: 7. The CDR3 loop spans 14 amino acids. CDR3 in DNA: TGTGCCAGCAGTGTCTTAGCGGGAGCCGGGACCCAGTACTTC. This codes for CASSVLAGAGTQYF.

The J gene is TRBJ2-1, the V gene TRBV19, with TRBD2 as a possible D gene (6 bases). The ends were cut back, 11 bases at V and 1 base at J, with 21 bases in the middle. Per germline, CDR1 LNHDA and CDR2 SQIVND (reference sequence). The CDR3 length is 16 residues. In nucleotides, the CDR3 is TGTGCCTCCCGGGGGTATAGCGGAAATTCCTACAATGAGCAGTTCTTC. Amino acids: CASRGYSGNSYNEQFF. The full variable domain, rest sourced from reference TRBV19 and TRBJ2-1, is DGGITQSPKYLFRKEGQNVTLSCEQNLNHDAMYWYRQDPGQGLRLIYYSQIVNDFQKGDIAEGYSVSREKKESFPLTVTSAQKNPTAFYLCASRGYSGNSYNEQFFGPGTRLTVL.

The chain couples TRBV4-3 to TRBJ1-1, with no clear D. The CDR3 length is 16 residues. In germline, CDR1 is LGHNA, CDR2 YSLEER. The V gene lost 0 bases and the J gene lost 1 base, with 12 bases spanning the gap. CDR3 loop: CASSQETPGSNTEAFF. As DNA, the CDR3 is TGCGCCAGCAGCCAAGAGACCCCGGGATCGAACACTGAAGCTTTCTTT.

This sequence joins TRBV2 and TRBJ2-5, with D maybe TRBD1 (6 bases). CDR3 length: 10 residues. Germline V gene data show CDR1 as SNHLY and CDR2 as FYNNEI. Trimming pared 10 bases from V and 5 bases from J, leaving 8 bases between. The CDR3 region is CATQGETQYF. Written as DNA, the CDR3 is TGTGCCACCCAGGGGGAGACCCAGTACTTC.

The CDR3 nucleotides read TGTGCCAGCAGTTTAGTCTTAGGGAGGGCCTCAGGAAACGAGCAGTACTTC. Translation gives CASSLVLGRASGNEQYF. This chain uses TRBV28 with TRBJ2-7; 7 bases fit TRBD2. V dropped 2 bases and J dropped 5; count of bases not matched to a gene: 15. The CDR3 runs to 17 residues. The germline gives CDR1 MDHEN, CDR2 SYDVKM.

This chain uses TRBV5-6 with TRBJ2-2; possibly TRBD2 for D (7 bases). CDR3 length: 15 amino acids. V lost 1 base and J 5 bases, leaving 12 bases between the germline ends. Germline V gene data show CDR1 as SGHDT and CDR2 as YYEEEE. This chain's CDR3 is CASSLSGGLTGELFF. Here the CDR3 DNA reads TGTGCCAGCAGCTTGTCGGGGGGCTTGACCGGGGAGCTGTTTTTT.

This chain joins TRBV2 and TRBJ1-2, with D maybe TRBD1 (6 bases). This CDR3 is built from 12 residues. CDR1 SNHLY and CDR2 FYNNEI come from the germline V gene. V was trimmed by 3 bases and J by 7 bases, leaving 9 bases between them. In DNA, the CDR3 is TGTGCCAGCAGTGAGACAGGAGGTGGCTACACCTTC. Encoded protein: CASSETGGGYTF.

The chain carries TRBV2 and TRBJ2-2; the D is unclear. Per germline, CDR1 SNHLY and CDR2 FYNNEI. The germline V and J ends were trimmed by 6 bases and 1 base, with 6 bases remaining between them. There are 13 residues in the CDR3. The CDR3 here is CASSAGNTGELFF. DNA of the CDR3: TGTGCCAGCAGCGCCGGGAACACCGGGGAGCTGTTTTTT.

This clone was counted between two and nine times. The V and J genes are TRBV19 and TRBJ1-4, with 8 positions matching TRBD1. With V trimmed by 10 bases and J by 12 bases, 10 bases remained unmatched. The germline V gene has CDR1 LNHDA and CDR2 SQIVND (reference sequence). The CDR3 is 12 amino acids. The CDR3 DNA sequence: TGTGCCACACGGGACAGGCAGGCAGAACTGTTTTTT. Translated: CATRDRQAELFF.

This sequence joins TRBV5-4 and TRBJ1-1, with D unclear. The CDR3 sequence is 14 residues long. V was shortened by 3 bases and J by 0 bases, with 9 bases between the two germline ends. The V gene's germline CDR1 is SGHNT and CDR2 YYREEE (reference sequence). CDR3 sequence: CASSSRVLNTEAFF. The CDR3 nucleotides read TGTGCCAGCAGCTCCCGAGTATTGAACACTGAAGCTTTCTTT.

The V and J genes are TRBV6-5 and TRBJ1-2; 10 nucleotides match TRBD1. CDR1 is MNHEY and CDR2 is SVGAGI in the germline V gene. The CDR3 is 13 residues long. J was trimmed by 6 bases and V by 4 bases; bases with no gene match: 2. The CDR3 sequence: CASSSGQGDGYTF. CDR3 nucleotides: TGTGCCAGCAGTTCTGGACAGGGGGATGGCTACACCTTC.